A selection of T cell receptor beta chains follows, all from one sample in a study of cytomegalovirus exposure and HLA in healthy donors. TCRdb keeps only in-frame clones here, not all; method: immunoSEQ multiplex PCR. The data hold about 130,000 clones, with roughly two thirds observed a single time. Sequenced material: PBMCs. All receptors derive from a man younger than 45 in good health and CMV-seropositive. Each CDR3 is given with its conserved first and last residue. Fields, in order: CDR3 protein, CDR3 DNA, V gene, D gene, clone size, J gene. A D gene is named only where the DNA matches it firmly. Size values are once, few and many counts, or a class for expanded clones, and some rows have none.

CDR3 protein: CASSPGTGETSGRITDTQYF; CDR3 DNA: TGCGCCAGCAGTCCGGGGACAGGAGAGACTAGCGGGAGGATTACAGATACGCAGTATTTT; V gene: TRBV23-1; D gene: TRBD2; clone size: .; J gene: TRBJ2-3
CDR3 protein: CASSIGGGRTEAFF; CDR3 DNA: TGTGCCAGTAGTATAGGGGGGGGTCGGACTGAAGCTTTCTTT; V gene: TRBV19; D gene: .; clone size: .; J gene: TRBJ1-1
CDR3 protein: CASSLGAGGSGNTIYF; CDR3 DNA: TGTGCCAGCAGCTTAGGGGCAGGGGGATCTGGAAACACCATATATTTT; V gene: TRBV7-9; D gene: TRBD1; clone size: .; J gene: TRBJ1-3
CDR3 protein: CASSGVAGESSNEQFF; CDR3 DNA: TGTGCCAGCAGCGGTGTGGCGGGAGAGTCGTCCAATGAGCAGTTCTTC; V gene: TRBV4-2; D gene: TRBD2; clone size: .; J gene: TRBJ2-1
CDR3 protein: CASSRTGPHEQYF; CDR3 DNA: TGTGCCAGCAGCCGGACAGGGCCCCACGAGCAGTACTTC; V gene: TRBV11-2; D gene: TRBD1; clone size: .; J gene: TRBJ2-7
CDR3 protein: CASSPGGDSGANVLTF; CDR3 DNA: TGTGCCAGCAGCCCGGGGGGGGACTCTGGGGCCAACGTCCTGACTTTC; V gene: TRBV11-3; D gene: TRBD2; clone size: once; J gene: TRBJ2-6
CDR3 protein: CASSLAGTDFYGYTF; CDR3 DNA: TGTGCCAGCAGCTTAGCAGGGACAGACTTCTATGGCTACACCTTC; V gene: TRBV7-2; D gene: TRBD1; clone size: .; J gene: TRBJ1-2
CDR3 protein: CASSPGAHTGELFF; CDR3 DNA: TGCGCCAGCAGCCCCGGAGCCCACACCGGGGAGCTGTTTTTT; V gene: TRBV5-1; D gene: .; clone size: .; J gene: TRBJ2-2
CDR3 protein: CASSLDPRGTGRISEQYF; CDR3 DNA: TGTGCCAGCAGCTTAGACCCGCGGGGGACAGGTCGGATTAGTGAGCAGTACTTC; V gene: TRBV7-9; D gene: .; clone size: .; J gene: TRBJ2-7
CDR3 protein: CASSDGQGASPLHF; CDR3 DNA: TGTGCCAGCAGTGATGGACAGGGGGCTTCACCCCTCCACTTT; V gene: TRBV6-1; D gene: TRBD1; clone size: .; J gene: TRBJ1-6
CDR3 protein: CASSPRKVSQGGTEAFF; CDR3 DNA: TGTGCCAGCAGCCCTAGGAAGGTGTCGCAGGGTGGCACTGAAGCTTTCTTT; V gene: TRBV4-2; D gene: .; clone size: .; J gene: TRBJ1-1
CDR3 protein: CASSLGLAGQETQYF; CDR3 DNA: TGTGCCAGCAGCTTAGGCCTAGCGGGACAAGAGACCCAGTACTTC; V gene: TRBV7-6; D gene: TRBD2; clone size: .; J gene: TRBJ2-5
CDR3 protein: CASSDPYGSTNYGYTF; CDR3 DNA: TGTGCCAGCAGTGACCCGTATGGCAGTACTAACTATGGCTACACCTTC; V gene: TRBV2; D gene: .; clone size: .; J gene: TRBJ1-2
CDR3 protein: CASQGQGSSPLHF; CDR3 DNA: TGTGCCAGCCAGGGACAGGGTTCTTCACCCCTCCACTTT; V gene: TRBV2; D gene: TRBD1; clone size: .; J gene: TRBJ1-6
CDR3 protein: CASSPRTGEQYF; CDR3 DNA: TGTGCCAGCTCACCACGGACAGGCGAGCAGTACTTC; V gene: TRBV18; D gene: TRBD1; clone size: .; J gene: TRBJ2-7
CDR3 protein: CASSVDHRTLFHPFF; CDR3 DNA: TGTGCCAGCAGCGTAGATCACAGGACCTTATTTCACCCCTTCTTT; V gene: TRBV9; D gene: .; clone size: .; J gene: TRBJ1-1
CDR3 protein: CASSMLAEFTDTQYF; CDR3 DNA: TGTGCCAGCAGCATGCTAGCGGAGTTCACAGATACGCAGTATTTT; V gene: TRBV6-5; D gene: TRBD2; clone size: .; J gene: TRBJ2-3
CDR3 protein: CASSIGQRRGYTF; CDR3 DNA: TGTGCCAGCAGCATAGGACAGCGTCGGGGCTACACCTTC; V gene: TRBV7-3; D gene: .; clone size: .; J gene: TRBJ1-2
CDR3 protein: CSLLLSAGGDTQYF; CDR3 DNA: TGCAGCCTTCTCTTATCAGCGGGAGGAGATACGCAGTATTTT; V gene: TRBV29-1; D gene: TRBD2; clone size: many; J gene: TRBJ2-3
CDR3 protein: CASSGQGNNSPLHF; CDR3 DNA: TGTGCCAGCAGTGGACAGGGAAACAATTCACCCCTCCACTTT; V gene: TRBV2; D gene: TRBD1; clone size: .; J gene: TRBJ1-6
CDR3 protein: CSVTGTSGSGETQYF; CDR3 DNA: TGCAGCGTTACTGGGACTAGCGGGAGTGGAGAGACCCAGTACTTC; V gene: TRBV29-1; D gene: TRBD2; clone size: .; J gene: TRBJ2-5
CDR3 protein: CATSRQGDQSTDTQYF; CDR3 DNA: TGTGCCACCAGCAGGCAGGGGGACCAGTCCACAGATACGCAGTATTTT; V gene: TRBV15; D gene: TRBD1; clone size: .; J gene: TRBJ2-3
CDR3 protein: CSVALLSGANVLTF; CDR3 DNA: TGCAGCGTTGCCTTGTTATCTGGGGCCAACGTCCTGACTTTC; V gene: TRBV29-1; D gene: .; clone size: .; J gene: TRBJ2-6
CDR3 protein: CASSPATGGEGETQYF; CDR3 DNA: TGTGCCAGCAGCCCGGCCACAGGGGGCGAGGGGGAGACCCAGTACTTC; V gene: TRBV5-4; D gene: TRBD1; clone size: .; J gene: TRBJ2-5
CDR3 protein: CASSIRQYGYTF; CDR3 DNA: TGTGCCAGCAGCATTCGACAGTATGGCTACACCTTC; V gene: TRBV7-2; D gene: .; clone size: .; J gene: TRBJ1-2
CDR3 protein: CASSDSMDRNYEQYF; CDR3 DNA: TGTGCCAGCAGTGACTCCATGGACAGGAACTACGAGCAGTACTTC; V gene: TRBV6-4; D gene: TRBD1; clone size: few; J gene: TRBJ2-7
CDR3 protein: CASSATGFQETQYF; CDR3 DNA: TGTGCCAGCAGCGCAACAGGCTTCCAAGAGACCCAGTACTTC; V gene: TRBV9; D gene: .; clone size: .; J gene: TRBJ2-5
CDR3 protein: CASSPRTSGRYYEQYF; CDR3 DNA: TGTGCCAGCAGCCCACGGACTAGCGGGAGGTACTACGAGCAGTACTTC; V gene: TRBV5-4; D gene: TRBD2; clone size: .; J gene: TRBJ2-7
CDR3 protein: CASSLRGRADTQYF; CDR3 DNA: TGTGCCAGCAGCTTGAGAGGGAGAGCAGATACGCAGTATTTT; V gene: TRBV11-3; D gene: .; clone size: .; J gene: TRBJ2-3
CDR3 protein: CASSLEGGTIFGEQFF; CDR3 DNA: TGTGCCAGCAGCTTAGAGGGCGGGACTATTTTCGGTGAGCAGTTCTTC; V gene: TRBV11-3; D gene: TRBD2; clone size: .; J gene: TRBJ2-1
CDR3 protein: CASAIPTLAGVSNEQFF; CDR3 DNA: TGTGCCAGCGCGATCCCGACCCTAGCGGGAGTTTCCAATGAGCAGTTCTTC; V gene: TRBV7-2; D gene: TRBD2; clone size: .; J gene: TRBJ2-1
CDR3 protein: CASSVGQGANSPLHF; CDR3 DNA: TGTGCCAGCAGCGTCGGACAGGGGGCAAATTCACCCCTCCACTTT; V gene: TRBV9; D gene: TRBD1; clone size: few; J gene: TRBJ1-6
CDR3 protein: CASSYTGGGGYTF; CDR3 DNA: TGTGCCAGCAGTTATACAGGGGGCGGAGGCTACACCTTC; V gene: TRBV14; D gene: TRBD1; clone size: once; J gene: TRBJ1-2
CDR3 protein: CASGPGLAPGETQYF; CDR3 DNA: TGTGCTAGTGGCCCCGGACTAGCACCGGGAGAGACCCAGTACTTC; V gene: TRBV12-5; D gene: TRBD2; clone size: once; J gene: TRBJ2-5
CDR3 protein: CASSWAGGPDTQYF; CDR3 DNA: TGCGCCAGCAGCTGGGCAGGGGGCCCAGATACGCAGTATTTT; V gene: TRBV5-1; D gene: TRBD1; clone size: .; J gene: TRBJ2-3
CDR3 protein: CASSHIDEQYF; CDR3 DNA: TGTGCCAGCAGCCATATTGACGAGCAGTACTTC; V gene: TRBV4-2; D gene: .; clone size: .; J gene: TRBJ2-7
CDR3 protein: CASSRRDRGYNEQFF; CDR3 DNA: TGCGCCAGCAGCCGCCGGGACAGAGGCTACAATGAGCAGTTCTTC; V gene: TRBV4-1; D gene: TRBD1; clone size: .; J gene: TRBJ2-1
CDR3 protein: CASSQDGSGPARGNTIYF; CDR3 DNA: TGCGCCAGCAGCCAAGACGGATCCGGGCCTGCTCGGGGGAACACCATATATTTT; V gene: TRBV4-1; D gene: .; clone size: .; J gene: TRBJ1-3
CDR3 protein: CASSPLGQETQYF; CDR3 DNA: TGTGCCAGCTCACCACTCGGGCAAGAGACCCAGTACTTC; V gene: TRBV18; D gene: .; clone size: .; J gene: TRBJ2-5
CDR3 protein: CAGKAGGRTDTQYF; CDR3 DNA: TGTGCCGGAAAAGCGGGAGGGCGGACAGATACGCAGTATTTT; V gene: TRBV28; D gene: TRBD2; clone size: once; J gene: TRBJ2-3
CDR3 protein: CASSEVVGARQPQHF; CDR3 DNA: TGTGCCAGCAGTGAAGTTGTGGGGGCCCGACAGCCCCAGCATTTT; V gene: TRBV2; D gene: .; clone size: .; J gene: TRBJ1-5
CDR3 protein: CASSPPGISTDTQYF; CDR3 DNA: TGTGCCAGCAGCCCACCGGGGATAAGCACAGATACGCAGTATTTT; V gene: TRBV7-9; D gene: .; clone size: .; J gene: TRBJ2-3
CDR3 protein: CASSRLAGGPDTQYF; CDR3 DNA: TGTGCCAGCAGTCGACTAGCGGGAGGGCCAGATACGCAGTATTTT; V gene: TRBV6-1; D gene: TRBD2; clone size: few; J gene: TRBJ2-3
CDR3 protein: CASSWGGKVGETQYF; CDR3 DNA: TGCGCCAGCAGCTGGGGGGGGAAAGTTGGGGAGACCCAGTACTTC; V gene: TRBV5-1; D gene: TRBD2; clone size: once; J gene: TRBJ2-5
CDR3 protein: CASSLAEETQYF; CDR3 DNA: TGCGCCAGCAGCTTGGCCGAAGAGACCCAGTACTTC; V gene: TRBV5-1; D gene: .; clone size: .; J gene: TRBJ2-5
CDR3 protein: CASSLGRETPYEQYF; CDR3 DNA: TGCGCCAGCAGCTTGGGACGGGAGACCCCCTACGAGCAGTACTTC; V gene: TRBV5-1; D gene: .; clone size: .; J gene: TRBJ2-7
CDR3 protein: CATSSRTGNEQFF; CDR3 DNA: TGTGCCACCAGCTCCCGGACAGGGAATGAGCAGTTCTTC; V gene: TRBV15; D gene: TRBD1; clone size: .; J gene: TRBJ2-1
CDR3 protein: CASSINRGYEQYF; CDR3 DNA: TGTGCCAGCAGTATAAACAGGGGTTACGAGCAGTACTTC; V gene: TRBV2; D gene: TRBD1; clone size: .; J gene: TRBJ2-7
CDR3 protein: CASSLAAGVEQFF; CDR3 DNA: TGTGCTAGCAGCTTAGCTGCGGGAGTGGAGCAGTTCTTC; V gene: TRBV7-7; D gene: TRBD2; clone size: .; J gene: TRBJ2-1
CDR3 protein: CASRYDRGLEQLFF; CDR3 DNA: TGTGCCAGCAGATATGACAGGGGACTTGAACAACTGTTTTTT; V gene: TRBV2; D gene: TRBD1; clone size: .; J gene: TRBJ1-4
CDR3 protein: CAISDSVGGANTEAFF; CDR3 DNA: TGTGCCATCAGTGATTCTGTAGGAGGGGCAAACACTGAAGCTTTCTTT; V gene: TRBV10-3; D gene: .; clone size: .; J gene: TRBJ1-1
CDR3 protein: CASSPGTGGETQYF; CDR3 DNA: TGTGCCAGCAGCCCAGGGACAGGCGGCGAGACCCAGTACTTC; V gene: TRBV7-3; D gene: TRBD1; clone size: once; J gene: TRBJ2-5
CDR3 protein: CAWGGDTQYF; CDR3 DNA: TGTGCCTGGGGAGGGGATACGCAGTATTTT; V gene: TRBV30; D gene: .; clone size: .; J gene: TRBJ2-3
CDR3 protein: CASSPAGVAVVDEQFF; CDR3 DNA: TGCGCCAGCAGCCCCGCGGGGGTAGCGGTCGTGGATGAGCAGTTCTTC; V gene: TRBV5-1; D gene: TRBD2; clone size: .; J gene: TRBJ2-1
CDR3 protein: CASSNDRGRYNEQFF; CDR3 DNA: TGTGCCAGCAGTAACGACAGGGGGCGGTACAATGAGCAGTTCTTC; V gene: TRBV2; D gene: TRBD1; clone size: .; J gene: TRBJ2-1